Below, one T cell receptor (beta chain) is given with its context. Its specificity is unknown. Time point in this sample: persistent/refractory GD, antithyroid drugs over 5 years with positive TRAb. Following extraction of RNA from PBMCs, that RNA was used to make the TCR library. By American Thyroid Association guidelines, Graves' disease was diagnosed in the cohort. This sample is drawn from a study of regulatory T cells in long-lasting Graves disease. General study points: New patients shared fewer public clonotypes (around 880) than persistent patients did (roughly 2,600).

Germline V gives CDR1 MNHEY, CDR2 SVGEGT. V shed 4 bases and J 7 bases; nucleotides not matched to a gene: 7. The length of the CDR3 is 15 residues. Arm-PCR of CDR3 regions and iRepertoire HTBI primers were the basis on which TCR beta libraries were built. Original analysis: The samples yielded 55 to 75 TRBV and 14 to 15 TRBJ segments. TCRdb re-analysed the multiplex PCR reads in MiXCR, keeping a single row per CDR3 protein. TCRdb, rather than the study authors, made the V and J calls. The table has over 250,000 distinct CDR3 sequences, 22% seen once. The material sequenced was peripheral blood mononuclear cells (PBMCs), taken when the disease was refractory, from a patient treated with antithyroid drugs. The chain employs TRBV6-2 or TRBV6-3 and TRBJ1-4, with TRBD1 identical over 9 bases. The sequence was obtained from a female donor with Graves disease. The CDR3 loop reads CASSFRTGDGEKLFF. The CDR3 region has the DNA TGTGCCAGCAGTTTTAGGACAGGGGACGGTGAAAAACTGTTTTTT.